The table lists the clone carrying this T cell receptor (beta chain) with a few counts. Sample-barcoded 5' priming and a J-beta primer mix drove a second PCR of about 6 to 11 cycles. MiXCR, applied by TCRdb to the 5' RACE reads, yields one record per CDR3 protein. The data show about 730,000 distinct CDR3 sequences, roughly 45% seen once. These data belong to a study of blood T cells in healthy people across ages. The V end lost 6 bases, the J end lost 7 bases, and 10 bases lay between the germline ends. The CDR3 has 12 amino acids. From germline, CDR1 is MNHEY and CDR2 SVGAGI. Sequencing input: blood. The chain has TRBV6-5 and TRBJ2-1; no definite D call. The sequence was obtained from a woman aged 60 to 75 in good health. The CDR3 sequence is CASRGTRNEQFF. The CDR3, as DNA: TGTGCCAGCAGGGGTACTCGGAATGAGCAGTTCTTC.